This is a list of T cell receptor beta chains from one sample in a study of monozygotic twins with inflammatory bowel disease. TCRdb re-called the 5' RACE reads and catalogs CDR3 proteins one per entry, DNA excluded. Here the sample table reports a few hundred thousand distinct CDR3 sequences. Sequenced material: blood. These TCRs come from a human donor with ulcerative colitis or Crohn's disease, or a healthy co-twin of an affected twin (not recorded which). Both conserved end residues are part of each CDR3.

TRBJ1-2,TRBV3-1,CASSPTGIYGYTF
TRBJ2-7,TRBV18,CATNGGVGDEQYF
TRBJ1-2,TRBV28,CASSQGQDNYGYTF
TRBJ2-7,TRBV6-2/TRBV6-3,CASSPGTRTEQYF
TRBJ2-5,TRBV14,CASSQTAGETQYF
TRBJ2-5,TRBV5-1,CASSTGPGRGETQYF
TRBJ2-3,TRBV5-1,CASSATRAPDTQYF
TRBJ2-5,TRBV27,CASARGGETQYF
TRBJ1-2,TRBV5-1,CASSGSRDGSNYGYTF
TRBJ1-3,TRBV7-7,CASSPGQNAGNTIYF
TRBJ2-1,TRBV24-1,CATNQGAPYNEQFF
TRBJ2-3,TRBV5-1,CASSLASLAGRTDTQYF
TRBJ2-3,TRBV6-4,CASSGLAGDTQYF
TRBJ1-2,TRBV19,CASTGVSDYGYTF
TRBJ1-1,TRBV10-3,CAISDSNTEAFF
TRBJ1-4,TRBV2,CAGSLEGEKLFF
TRBJ2-3,TRBV11-2,CASSLADQGTYTQYF
TRBJ1-2,TRBV7-3,CASSLTVQGANGYTF
TRBJ1-2,TRBV20-1,CSGKEWTGYDGYTF
TRBJ1-2,TRBV12-3/TRBV12-4,CASSYGTGKEGYTF
TRBJ2-7,TRBV4-1,CASSQTTGLSYEQYF
TRBJ2-5,TRBV12-3/TRBV12-4,CASTQAGGIQETQYF
TRBJ1-2,TRBV6-1,CASSERLQGHNYGYTF
TRBJ1-1,TRBV5-1,CASSLVADTEAFF
TRBJ2-3,TRBV5-1,CASSLVGLASSTDTQYF
TRBJ2-5,TRBV20-1,CSARDLVVVQETQYF
TRBJ1-1,TRBV9,CASSASDLVGTEAFF
TRBJ1-1,TRBV20-1,CSASGLNTEAFF
TRBJ1-2,TRBV3-1,CASSQPGRDYGYTF
TRBJ2-7,TRBV20-1,CSARDLGDYEQYF
TRBJ2-2,TRBV19,CASSTTPVTGELFF